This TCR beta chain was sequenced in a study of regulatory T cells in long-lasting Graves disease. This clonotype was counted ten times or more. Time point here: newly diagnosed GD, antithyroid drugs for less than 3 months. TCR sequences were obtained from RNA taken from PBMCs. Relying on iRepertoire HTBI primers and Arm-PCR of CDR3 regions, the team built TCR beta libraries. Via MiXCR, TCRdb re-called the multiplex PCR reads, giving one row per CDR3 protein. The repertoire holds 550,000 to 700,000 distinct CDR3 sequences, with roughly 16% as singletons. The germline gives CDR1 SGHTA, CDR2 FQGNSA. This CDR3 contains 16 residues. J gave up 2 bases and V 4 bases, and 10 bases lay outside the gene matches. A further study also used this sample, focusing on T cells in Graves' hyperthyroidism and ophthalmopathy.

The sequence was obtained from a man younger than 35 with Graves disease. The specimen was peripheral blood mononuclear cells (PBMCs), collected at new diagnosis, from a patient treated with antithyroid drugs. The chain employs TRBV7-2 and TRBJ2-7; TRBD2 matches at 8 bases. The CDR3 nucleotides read TGTGCCAGCAGCTCCCAGGGGATAGCGGGAACCTACGAGCAGTACTTC. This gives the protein CASSSQGIAGTYEQYF.